Presented here are 23 T cell receptor beta chains from one specimen sequenced in a study of vaccination and CD4 T cells after COVID-19. No antigen has been identified for these receptors. As to treatment: roughly ten-day PBMC culture with coronavirus spike peptide pools or control peptides (ViraFEST assay). The Oncomine TCR Beta short-read assay was what sequenced the DNA obtained from cultured CD4+ T cells. TCRdb analysed the PCR reads with MiXCR anew, one entry per CDR3 protein. The data contain over 20,000 distinct CDR3 sequences, approximately 48% of them singletons. Sequencing was performed on CD4+ T cells from blood, cultured in vitro. The receptor source for this set is a human donor who had recovered from COVID-19.

The rearrangement uses TRBV28 and TRBJ1-2; TRBD1 matches 10 bases. V lost 2 bases and J lost 7; bases outside the gene matches: 10. The germline CDR1 and CDR2 sequences are MDHEN and SYDVKM. CDR3 length: 16 amino acids. The CDR3 bases are TGTGCCAGCAGTTTAGCCCCGAGACAGGGGGCCGGTGGCTACACCTTC. It encodes CASSLAPRQGAGGYTF.

CDR3 nucleotides: TGCGCCAGCAGCCAAGATGGGGGGACAGGGCCCTATAATTCACCCCTCCACTTT. Its translation: CASSQDGGTGPYNSPLHF. This chain links TRBV4-1 with TRBJ1-6; 9 nucleotides align to TRBD1. CDR1 is MGHRA, CDR2 YSYEKL, per germline. The length of the CDR3 is 18 residues. The V and J ends lost 0 bases and 2 bases, in that order; junction bases with no gene match: 5.

This chain connects TRBV7-9 to TRBJ1-1; 7 bases are shared with TRBD1. The CDR3 contains 13 residues. Germline V gives CDR1 SEHNR, CDR2 FQNEAQ (reference sequence). Unmatched junction bases numbered 5, after V lost 9 bases and J lost 1 base. The CDR3 loop reads CASEGTANTEAFF. The CDR3 coding sequence is TGTGCCAGTGAAGGGACAGCGAACACTGAAGCTTTCTTT. The whole variable domain, filled in from reference TRBV7-9 and TRBJ1-1, reads DTGVSQNPRHKITKRGQNVTFRCDPISEHNRLYWYRQTLGQGPEFLTYFQNEAQLEKSRLLSDRFSAERPKGSFSTLEIQRTEQGDSAMYLCASEGTANTEAFFGQGTRLTVV.

This chain uses TRBV4-2 with TRBJ1-5, with no clear D. Trimming left V 0 bases short and J 1 base short, with 4 bases between. The CDR3 totals 14 residues. The V gene's germline CDR1 is LGHNA and CDR2 YNFKEQ. CDR3 protein: CASSQDGSNQPQHF. Here the CDR3 DNA reads TGTGCCAGCAGCCAAGACGGGAGCAATCAGCCCCAGCATTTT.

The rearrangement links TRBV18 to TRBJ1-1, with 9 bases aligning to TRBD1. From germline, CDR1 is KGHSH and CDR2 LQKENI. The CDR3 has 16 amino acids. The ends lost 4 bases at V and 0 bases at J; junction bases unmatched: 6. In nucleotides, the CDR3 is TGTGCCAGCTCACAGGGGACAGGGCCCATGAACACTGAAGCTTTCTTT. As protein: CASSQGTGPMNTEAFF.

This clonotype was picked up a small number of times. The rearrangement links TRBV27 to TRBJ1-2; D may be TRBD1 (5 bases). The germline gives CDR1 MNHEY, CDR2 SMNVEV (reference sequence). With 6 bases removed from V and 5 bases from J, the gap between germline ends came to 25 bases. The CDR3 loop spans 17 amino acids. The DNA of the CDR3 is TGTGCCAGCAGCTTGAACCTACAGGCGCAACGAGTATATGGCTACACCTTC. It yields the protein CASSLNLQAQRVYGYTF.

The J gene is TRBJ2-6, the V gene TRBV11-2; D is uncertain. From germline, CDR1 is SGHAT and CDR2 FQNNGV. The CDR3 is made up of 14 amino acids. V lost 5 bases, J lost 2 bases, and 7 bases lay in between. CDR3: CASSPPPGANVLTF. CDR3 DNA: TGTGCCAGCAGCCCCCCCCCTGGGGCCAACGTCCTGACTTTC.

CDR3 DNA: TGCAGTGCTGCCCCCGGGACGGCGAATGAAAAACTGTTTTTT. This encodes CSAAPGTANEKLFF. The V call is TRBV20-1, the J call TRBJ1-4, with a weak D call TRBD1 (5 bases). The CDR3 extends over 14 amino acids. Trimming removed 5 bases at V and 5 bases at J, with 15 bases between. CDR1 DFQATT and CDR2 SNEGSKA come from the germline V gene (reference sequence).

This chain joins TRBV20-1 and TRBJ1-6; perhaps TRBD1 as D (6 bases). Germline CDR1 DFQATT, CDR2 SNEGSKA (reference sequence). The CDR3 is made up of 17 amino acids. V lost 2 bases to trimming and J lost 8 bases, with 22 bases between them. The CDR3 spells CSARPFDRNLYDSPLHF. In nucleotides, the CDR3 is TGCAGTGCTAGACCATTTGACAGGAATTTATATGATTCACCCCTCCACTTT.

V gene TRBV11-2 combines with J gene TRBJ2-1; D remains ambiguous. V lost 4 bases, J lost 6 bases, and 13 bases lay in between. Germline V gene data show CDR1 as SGHAT and CDR2 as FQNNGV. The CDR3 extends over 14 amino acids. This CDR3 is CASSSFPMVNEQFF. In DNA form, the CDR3 reads TGTGCCAGCAGCTCGTTCCCCATGGTCAATGAGCAGTTCTTC.

This clonotype was found a few times. V usage is TRBV7-9 and J usage is TRBJ1-2; D is perhaps TRBD1 (5 bases). V lost 1 base to trimming and J lost 5 bases, with 14 bases between them. The CDR3 extends over 15 amino acids. CDR1 and CDR2 from the germline V gene are SEHNR and FQNEAQ (reference sequence). The CDR3 DNA reads as TGTGCCAGCAGCTTAGGAGGTGCCAGGGAGTATGGCTACACCTTC. It specifies CASSLGGAREYGYTF.

J is TRBJ2-3 and V is TRBV19; D might be TRBD2 (6 bases). V lost 11 bases, J lost 4 bases, and 16 bases lay in between. Germline V gene sequence: CDR1 LNHDA, CDR2 SQIVND (reference sequence). This CDR3 is 13 amino acids long. The CDR3 reads CAVGGLPADTQYF. CDR3 nucleotides: TGTGCCGTTGGGGGACTGCCCGCAGATACGCAGTATTTT.

This clonotype appeared once. V and J are TRBV5-1 and TRBJ1-1; D unresolved. Trimming stripped 4 bases from V and 0 bases from J, with 7 bases between. The CDR3 sequence is 13 residues long. The V gene's germline CDR1 is SGHRS and CDR2 YFSETQ. CDR3 sequence (DNA): TGCGCCAGCAGCGCAGGACTGAACACTGAAGCTTTCTTT. Its translation is CASSAGLNTEAFF.

The CDR3 region has the DNA TGTGCCAGCAGCTTAGGTGGGGTACCCCGCGCGGATCAGCCCCAGCATTTT. This encodes CASSLGGVPRADQPQHF. This chain joins TRBV7-2 and TRBJ1-5; no reliable D call. Looked up from germline, CDR1 is SGHTA and CDR2 is FQGNSA. The V and J ends lost 1 base and 5 bases respectively, with 18 bases between them. The CDR3 extends over 17 amino acids. The full variable domain, in which reference TRBV7-2 and TRBJ1-5 provide the parts outside the CDR3, is GAGVSQSPSNKVTEKGKDVELRCDPISGHTALYWYRQSLGQGLEFLIYFQGNSAPDKSGLPSDRFSAERTGGSVSTLTIQRTQQEDSAVYLCASSLGGVPRADQPQHFGDGTRLSIL.

V gene TRBV6-1 combines with J gene TRBJ2-1; 7 nucleotides match TRBD2. This CDR3 spans 15 amino acids. J lost 7 bases, V lost 5 bases, and 11 bases had no gene match. Per the germline V gene, CDR1 is MNHNS and CDR2 is SASEGT. The CDR3 is CASSPGGAGPNEQFF. DNA of the CDR3: TGTGCCAGCAGTCCCGGGGGAGCGGGACCGAATGAGCAGTTCTTC.

This clonotype was detected only once. J is TRBJ2-2 and V is TRBV30; D uncertain. Germline V gene lookup returns CDR1 GTSNPN and CDR2 SVGIG (reference sequence). The germline V and J ends were trimmed by 2 bases and 3 bases, with 10 bases remaining between them. The CDR3 consists of 14 residues. The CDR3 protein is CAWSRHLDTGELFF. CDR3 bases: TGTGCCTGGAGTCGGCATTTGGACACCGGGGAGCTGTTTTTT.

This chain uses TRBV6-2 or TRBV6-3 with TRBJ1-5, with 9 positions matching TRBD1. The J call is doubtful: the DNA matches TRBJ2-3 better. Per the germline V gene, CDR1 is MNHEY and CDR2 is SVGEGT. This CDR3 region has 17 residues. CDR3 in amino acids: CASSSTGGQGTNQPQYF. The DNA for the CDR3 is TGTGCCAGCTCCAGCACTGGCGGACAGGGGACCAATCAGCCCCAGTATTTT.

The rearrangement links TRBV27 to TRBJ2-1, with 7 positions matching TRBD2. Near its end, the DNA agrees better with TRBJ2-7, so the J call may be wrong. CDR3 size: 16 residues. CDR1 is MNHEY and CDR2 is SMNVEV in the germline V gene (reference sequence). CDR3 amino acids: CASSTLGEGQSHEQYF. CDR3 bases: TGTGCCAGCAGCACGTTGGGGGAGGGTCAATCCCACGAGCAGTACTTC.

The chain links TRBV7-3 to TRBJ1-2, with 8 nucleotides matching TRBD1. From germline, CDR1 is SGHTA and CDR2 FQGTGA. This CDR3 is 13 amino acids long. The J segment lost 7 bases and the V segment lost 5 bases, leaving 6 bases of the junction unmatched. The CDR3 nucleotides are TGTGCCAGCAGCAAGACAGGGGCTGGTGGCTACACCTTC. As protein: CASSKTGAGGYTF. The whole variable domain, remainder taken from reference TRBV7-3 and TRBJ1-2, is GAGVSQTPSNKVTEKGKYVELRCDPISGHTALYWYRQSLGQGPEFLIYFQGTGAADDSGLPNDRFFAVRPEGSVSTLKIQRTERGDSAVYLCASSKTGAGGYTFGSGTRLTVV.

V gene TRBV20-1 combines with J gene TRBJ1-1, with 8 nucleotides matching TRBD1. Germline V CDR1 and CDR2: DFQATT, SNEGSKA (reference sequence). J gave up 0 bases and V 4 bases, and 22 bases lay outside the gene matches. The CDR3 length is 20 residues. The CDR3 spells CSATRPLIWTGQTLNTEAFF. Here the CDR3 DNA reads TGCAGTGCTACCAGACCCCTAATCTGGACAGGGCAAACACTGAACACTGAAGCTTTCTTT.

The V and J genes are TRBV25-1 and TRBJ2-7, with 7 bases that match TRBD2. The CDR3 is 17 amino acids. The junction had 10 bases not matched to a gene; V was cut back by 0 bases and J by 2 bases. Germline values: CDR1 MGHDK, CDR2 SYGVNS. The CDR3 coding sequence is TGTGCCAGCAGTGAATATATTCCGGCTAGCGGAACCTACGAGCAGTACTTC. Translating gives CASSEYIPASGTYEQYF.

In its sample, this clonotype was seen a few times. This chain joins TRBV28 and TRBJ1-3; maybe TRBD1 (5 bases). Trimming stripped 5 bases from V and 0 bases from J, with 5 bases between. This CDR3 has 13 residues. Germline CDR1 MDHEN, CDR2 SYDVKM. The CDR3 coding sequence is TGTGCCAGCAGTGACAGCTCTGGAAACACCATATATTTT. This sequence encodes CASSDSSGNTIYF.

CDR3 DNA: TGTGCCAGCTCATCAGAACGCAGCACAGATACGCAGTATTTT. Translating gives CASSSERSTDTQYF. This sequence joins TRBV18 and TRBJ2-3; D is ambiguous. V lost 5 bases to trimming and J lost 0 bases, with 9 bases between them. From germline, CDR1 is KGHSH and CDR2 LQKENI. There are 14 residues in the CDR3. Variable domain in full (rest from reference TRBV18 and TRBJ2-3): NAGVMQNPRHLVRRRGQEARLRCSPMKGHSHVYWYRQLPEEGLKFMVYLQKENIIDESGMPKERFSAEFPKEGPSILRIQQVVRGDSAAYFCASSSERSTDTQYFGPGTRLTVL.